Listed here is a single TCR beta chain. The junction and the germline gene differ at one end; a read error may be behind it. PCR used 60 Vbeta primers and 13 Jbeta primers. Repertoires were generated with immunoSEQ multiplex PCR, while TCRdb's copy carries only in-frame clones and drops some. This table holds about 120,000 clones, about 80% found once. The data stem from a study of cytomegalovirus exposure and HLA in healthy donors. Germline V gives CDR1 DFQATT, CDR2 SNEGSKA (reference sequence). This CDR3 is built from 9 residues. The material sequenced was PBMCs. The sequence was collected from a woman in her thirties or forties in good health and CMV-seropositive. V is TRBV20-1 and J is TRBJ1-1; the D gene is possibly TRBD1 (6 bases). CDR3 DNA: TGCAGTGCCGGGGGGGCCCAAGTCTTT. Protein sequence: CSAGGAQVF.